The next 21 T cell receptor beta chains were all read from a single sample in a study of T cells after yellow fever vaccination. TCRdb re-called the 5' RACE reads with MiXCR, one entry per CDR3 protein. The profile covers about 74,000 distinct CDR3 sequences, with approximately 7% appearing a single time and roughly 35% taken by the ten largest. The sequenced sample was CD8+ T cells sorted from PBMCs, obtained about 5 days after the first yellow fever vaccination. Receptors were obtained from a man between 18 and 29 years old who received the YFV17D yellow fever vaccine.

This clonotype was seen a handful of times. The chain carries TRBV5-1 and TRBJ2-2, with no clear D. The CDR3 is 17 residues long. V was shortened by 1 base and J by 7 bases, with 20 bases between the two germline ends. Per germline, CDR1 SGHRS and CDR2 YFSETQ. CDR3 DNA: TGCGCCAGCAGCTTGTCAACACTTACGTCTTACGGCGGGGAGCTGTTTTTT. As protein: CASSLSTLTSYGGELFF.

CDR3 region: CASSVGTGETYEQYF. CDR3 nucleotide sequence: TGTGCCAGCAGCGTAGGGACAGGGGAAACCTACGAGCAGTACTTC. This sequence joins TRBV9 and TRBJ2-7; 9 nucleotides align to TRBD1. The CDR3 is made up of 15 amino acids. J gave up 2 bases and V 0 bases, and 3 bases lay outside the gene matches. Germline-derived CDR1 and CDR2 are SGDLS and YYNGEE.

The V call is TRBV4-3, the J call TRBJ1-4, with 12 bases aligning to TRBD1. Germline values: CDR1 LGHNA, CDR2 YSLEER. CDR3 length: 15 amino acids. V shed 0 bases, J shed 8 bases, and the junction held 1 base outside the gene matches. CDR3 coding DNA: TGCGCCAGCAGCCAAGATGGGACAGGGGGCGAAAAACTGTTTTTT. It yields the protein CASSQDGTGGEKLFF.

This clonotype was found many times. The chain combines TRBV10-3 with TRBJ2-3, with D possibly TRBD1 on 5 matching bases. This CDR3 has 13 amino acids. The germline V and J ends were trimmed by 10 bases and 2 bases, with 13 bases remaining between them. Germline loops: CDR1 ENHRY, CDR2 SYGVKD. The DNA of the CDR3 is TGTGCCACCCTAGGGGTTGCCACAGATACGCAGTATTTT. This sequence encodes CATLGVATDTQYF.

This clonotype was found a few times. CDR3 in DNA: TGTGCCAGCAGTTACTCTACGACTAGCGGGTCCTACGAGCAGTACGTC. This gives the protein CASSYSTTSGSYEQYV. The chain carries TRBV6-2 or TRBV6-3 and TRBJ2-7; TRBD2 agrees at 10 bases. Germline trimming cut 0 bases from V and 1 base from J; bases unmatched to any gene: 3. The CDR3 is 16 residues long. Germline loops: CDR1 MNHEY, CDR2 SVGEGT.

This clonotype was observed at least ten times. V usage is TRBV2 and J usage is TRBJ2-5, with 9 nucleotides matching TRBD2. J lost 2 bases, V lost 3 bases, and 10 bases had no gene match. Germline-derived CDR1 and CDR2 are SNHLY and FYNNEI. This CDR3 comprises 17 residues. The CDR3 region has the DNA TGTGCCAGCAGTGATAATTTCAGCGGGGGGATACAAGAGACCCAGTACTTC. It specifies CASSDNFSGGIQETQYF.

This clonotype qualifies as medium-sized. This rearrangement joins TRBV6-4 to TRBJ2-1; 10 positions match TRBD2. The CDR3 runs 15 residues. CDR1 and CDR2 (germline): MRHNA, SNTAGT. Unmatched junction bases numbered 3, after V lost 0 bases and J lost 7 bases. CDR3 region: CASSDSAGGPNEQFF. CDR3 bases: TGTGCCAGCAGTGACTCAGCGGGGGGGCCGAATGAGCAGTTCTTC.

This clonotype was detected a few times. V gene TRBV19 combines with J gene TRBJ2-7, with D uncertain. Germline V gives CDR1 LNHDA, CDR2 SQIVND (reference sequence). The V gene lost 9 bases and the J gene lost 3 bases, with 21 bases spanning the gap. This CDR3 has 15 amino acids. CDR3 amino acids: CASSKSLSEVYEQYV. The CDR3 nucleotides read TGTGCCAGCTCCAAATCCCTATCAGAGGTCTACGAGCAGTACGTC.

This clonotype came up many times. The chain carries TRBV20-1 and TRBJ2-1; 9 positions agree with TRBD2. The CDR3 has 13 amino acids. Germline CDR1 DFQATT, CDR2 SNEGSKA (reference sequence). V lost 0 bases and J lost 9; bases outside the gene matches: 3. The CDR3 is CSARDGTSLEQFF. In DNA form, the CDR3 reads TGCAGTGCTAGAGATGGGACTAGCCTTGAGCAGTTCTTC.

This clonotype was counted ten times or more. This chain connects TRBV7-2 to TRBJ1-5; the match to TRBD1 covers 10 bases. CDR1 and CDR2 from the germline V gene are SGHTA and FQGNSA. V was clipped by 5 bases and J by 2 bases; unmatched bases: 6. This CDR3 spans 16 amino acids. The DNA of the CDR3 is TGTGCCAGCAGCCTGACAGGGGGCGTAGGCAATCAGCCCCAGCATTTT. Its translation is CASSLTGGVGNQPQHF. The complete variable domain, with remaining parts taken from reference TRBV7-2 and TRBJ1-5, reads GAGVSQSPSNKVTEKGKDVELRCDPISGHTALYWYRQSLGQGLEFLIYFQGNSAPDKSGLPSDRFSAERTGGSVSTLTIQRTQQEDSAVYLCASSLTGGVGNQPQHFGDGTRLSIL.

This clonotype was detected many times. The chain links TRBV5-5 to TRBJ1-2; 7 bases match TRBD1. Losses at the gene ends were 0 bases for V and 6 bases for J; bases not matched to a gene: 8. Germline V lookup: CDR1 SGHKS, CDR2 YYEKEE (reference sequence). The CDR3 has 15 residues. The CDR3 DNA reads TGTGCCAGCAGCTTGGAGGAGGGGGCCCCCCATGGCTACACCTTC. This codes for CASSLEEGAPHGYTF.

The rearrangement uses TRBV4-1 and TRBJ2-2; TRBD2 matches 8 bases. The V and J ends lost 3 bases and 5 bases, in that order; junction bases with no gene match: 8. In germline, CDR1 is MGHRA, CDR2 YSYEKL. The length of the CDR3 is 16 residues. The CDR3 DNA is TGCGCCAGCAGCCAGCCCCTCGGGGGGGGGACCGGGGAGCTGTTTTTT. It yields the protein CASSQPLGGGTGELFF.

The genes are TRBV3-1 and TRBJ1-1, with a weak D call TRBD1 (6 bases). The length of the CDR3 is 15 residues. Germline V gene lookup returns CDR1 LGHDT and CDR2 YNNKEL (reference sequence). V was cut by 9 bases and J by 0 bases, with 17 bases left in between. The DNA of the CDR3 is TGTGCCAGTCAGGACAGCCGGGGGATGAACACTGAAGCTTTCTTT. It is translated as CASQDSRGMNTEAFF. The whole variable domain, filled in from reference TRBV3-1 and TRBJ1-1, reads DTAVSQTPKYLVTQMGNDKSIKCEQNLGHDTMYWYKQDSKKFLKIMFSYNNKELIINETVPNRFSPKSPDKAHLNLHINSLELGDSAVYFCASQDSRGMNTEAFFGQGTRLTVV.

This clonotype has only a few counts. V usage is TRBV6-2 or TRBV6-3 and J usage is TRBJ1-1; tentative D call: TRBD1 (6 bases). Germline CDR1 reads MNHEY; CDR2 reads SVGEGT. CDR3 length equals 17 residues. V dropped 6 bases and J dropped 0 bases, with 20 bases sitting between them. This CDR3 is CASSERTVMELNTEAFF. CDR3 DNA: TGTGCCAGCAGCGAGCGGACAGTTATGGAGCTGAACACTGAAGCTTTCTTT.

The sample holds a few counts of this clonotype. The V gene is TRBV5-5, the J gene TRBJ2-7; tentatively, D is TRBD1 or TRBD2 (5 bases each). CDR3 length equals 14 residues. CDR1 is SGHKS, CDR2 YYEKEE, per germline (reference sequence). Trimming shortened V by 4 bases and J by 2 bases, and 13 bases separated the two germline ends. The CDR3 protein is CASSAAGTTYEQYV. DNA of the CDR3: TGTGCCAGCAGCGCCGCAGGGACCACCTACGAGCAGTACGTC.

This clonotype has a count of ten or more. This rearrangement joins TRBV4-1 to TRBJ2-2; D is perhaps TRBD1 (5 bases). The CDR3 has 17 amino acids. CDR1 is MGHRA, CDR2 YSYEKL, per germline. Trimming removed 1 base from V and 0 bases from J, with 12 bases in between. The CDR3 sequence is CASSQARAWTNTGELFF. The CDR3 DNA sequence: TGCGCCAGCAGCCAAGCCAGGGCGTGGACGAACACCGGGGAGCTGTTTTTT.

This chain uses TRBV15 with TRBJ1-2; D not certain. V lost 0 bases, J lost 4 bases, and 15 bases lay in between. CDR3 length: 16 residues. CDR1 LNHNV and CDR2 YYDKDF come from the germline V gene (reference sequence). The CDR3 reads CATSRDPGWSAYGYTF. CDR3 DNA: TGTGCCACCAGCAGAGATCCGGGGTGGTCAGCCTATGGCTACACCTTC.

This clonotype came up many times. The chain uses TRBV27 and TRBJ2-7; 9 nucleotides match TRBD1. Germline V lookup: CDR1 MNHEY, CDR2 SMNVEV (reference sequence). V dropped 5 bases and J dropped 4; count of bases not matched to a gene: 6. The CDR3 length is 14 residues. CDR3 bases: TGTGCCAGCAGTCCGGGGACAGGGAAGTACGAGCAGTACGTC. Translating it yields CASSPGTGKYEQYV.

This clonotype occurred many times. V and J are TRBV4-1 and TRBJ1-1; D is possibly TRBD1 (5 bases). Germline V gene lookup returns CDR1 MGHRA and CDR2 YSYEKL. This CDR3 is built from 14 residues. Trimming pared 4 bases from V and 3 bases from J, leaving 12 bases between. The CDR3 here is CASSRRQQDTEAFF. CDR3 bases: TGCGCCAGCAGCCGTAGACAGCAAGACACTGAAGCTTTCTTT.

This clonotype was detected only a few times. The chain recombines TRBV6-5 with TRBJ2-5; 11 bases agree with TRBD2. CDR3 length equals 16 residues. Per germline, CDR1 MNHEY and CDR2 SVGAGI. J lost 9 bases, V lost 4 bases, and 13 bases had no gene match. DNA of the CDR3: TGTGCCAGCAGTTTCGCGTCTACTAGCGGGGGACTTGCCCAGTACTTC. Translation: CASSFASTSGGLAQYF.

This clonotype was seen at least ten times. The gene calls are TRBV27 and TRBJ1-2; 10 nucleotides line up with TRBD1. Per the germline V gene, CDR1 is MNHEY and CDR2 is SMNVEV (reference sequence). CDR3 length equals 17 residues. With 1 base clipped from V and 5 bases from J, the junction kept 10 bases outside the gene matches. CDR3 DNA: TGTGCCAGCAGTTTATACGCCGGCGGGGACAGGGGTTATGGCTACACCTTC. Translating it yields CASSLYAGGDRGYGYTF.